This TCR beta chain originates from a study of molecular identifiers for immune sequencing clone quantification (dated 2018 in TCRdb). Turning to the overall study: For a replicate experiment, the RNA from either about 20,000 or 100,000 naive CD8 T cells was divided into five aliquots, and four of those aliquots went on to sequencing. This methods study used CD8 T cells to benchmark TCR RNA copy counting and molecular-identifier clustering-based TCR repertoire sequencing (MIDCIRS).

What the work shows at the level of the full study, not this receptor alone: Spiked-in Jurkat TCR RNA (approximately 10 copies' worth), which is not part of the donor repertoire, was contained in the naive libraries. Without barcode sub-clustering, chimeric consensus sequences inflated TCR diversity; chimeras reached as high as 47%. In CMV-specific effector cells, clones with more than 20 RNA copies accounted for over 97% of molecules, whereas in naive cells such clones accounted for under 1%. Spiked-in Jurkat TCR RNA equivalent to a single cell was reported to be detectable even among approximately 1 million naive CD8 T cells. Highly expanded clone sizes could be underestimated if identical TCR molecules share a barcode. Modeling estimated about three recovered TCR RNA copies per cell, compared with roughly 10 by digital PCR, which implies around 33% capture efficiency.

Including cysteine and phenylalanine, the CDR3 has 13 amino acids. The kept DNA is CDR3 alone, 39 bases in frame from the first base. The receptor library was made with PCR. Sequencing took place on a NextSeq 500. Bulk TCR libraries were prepared as previously described, using TCR primers listed in Table S5. Purification of total RNA was performed with the Qiagen AllPrep DNA/RNA kit. Before any analysis, reads coming from multiple sequencing runs of the same library were combined into one pool. The published analysis was carried out like this. Reads were retained only if their TCR constant sequence matched exactly, and those retained reads were trimmed to 150 nt and grouped according to their 12-nt molecular barcodes. Within each barcode group, reads were sub-clustered at a 15% Levenshtein threshold, and quality-weighted consensus sequences were built per RNA molecule. Non-functional sequences were excluded, and lower-count sequences lying one edit away from another sequence were also excluded. Based on a fit of two negative binomial distributions, barcode sub-clusters having less than 20% of the maximum read count were discarded. TCRdb trimmed public reads at Q25 via fastp, called clones via MiXCR and kept in-frame beta chains. Entries are consolidated by CDR3 protein sequence, retaining the most common genes and DNA. The V and J calls and clone size are TCRdb's, not the authors'. For this sample the table gives approximately 97,000 distinct CDR3 sequences, of which 30% to 45% were detected only once. The ten largest clonotypes hold 9.7% of the sample.

On this clonotype: Its cognate antigen has yet to be identified. A much larger clone is a single base away; this may be a read error.

Libraries of naive CD8 T cells were generated from around 20,000 to 990,000 sorted cells, with 10%, 30% or 50% of the purified RNA used. Naive CD8 T cells, defined as CD8+CD4-CCR7+CD45RA+, were FACS-sorted into RLT Plus buffer on a BD FACSAria II. To test detection sensitivity, Jurkat RNA equivalent to roughly eleven TCR copies was spiked into samples of roughly 17,000-1,000,000 naive CD8 T cells. Enrichment of CD8 T cells was done with RosetteSep CD8+ T Cell Enrichment Cocktail plus Ficoll-Paque, and ACK red cell lysis came afterward. This TCR derives from a human donor in good health. Some libraries in this study had Jurkat cell RNA spiked in. The sequence links TRBV12-3 or TRBV12-4 to TRBJ1-1; the D gene identity is not certain. The sequenced material came from naive CD8+ T cells from blood, with Jurkat cell RNA spiked in. In the paper's terms, the cell subset or site label means: FACS-sorted CD8+CD4-CCR7+CD45RA+ naive T cells. The DNA is TGTGCCAGCAGTTTGTGGGAAAACACTGGAGCTTTCTTT. Translated, this gives CASSLWENTGAFF.